The 30 T cell receptor beta chains presented below share a single source sample, sequenced in a study of T cells in Graves' hyperthyroidism and ophthalmopathy. TCR beta CDR3 regions were amplified from RNA. The TCR CDR3 first-round RT-PCR relied on the HTBI primer set. One entry per CDR3 protein, called by TCRdb with MiXCR from the multiplex PCR reads. The table lists about 640,000 distinct CDR3 sequences, 20% to 25% of them singletons. Sequencing was carried out using blood. All receptors derive from a man aged 30 to 39 with Graves' ophthalmopathy.

This clonotype was counted only a few times. The rearrangement links TRBV6-2 or TRBV6-3 to TRBJ1-4; no clear D gene. The V gene lost 0 bases and the J gene lost 0 bases, with 11 bases spanning the gap. CDR3 length equals 17 residues. CDR1 MNHEY and CDR2 SVGEGT come from the germline V gene. CDR3 region: CASSYSKPGATNEKLFF. The DNA for the CDR3 is TGTGCCAGCAGTTACTCGAAGCCCGGGGCAACTAATGAAAAACTGTTTTTT.

This clonotype was counted between two and nine times. The rearrangement uses TRBV27 and TRBJ2-1; D is possibly TRBD1 or TRBD2 (6 bases each). Looked up from germline, CDR1 is MNHEY and CDR2 is SMNVEV (reference sequence). There are 13 residues in the CDR3. Trimming pared 3 bases from V and 9 bases from J, leaving 12 bases between. Here the CDR3 DNA reads TGTGCCAGCAGTTTCGGGGGCTGGGGTGAGCAGTTCTTC. Translation gives CASSFGGWGEQFF.

This clonotype was observed many times. The chain is built from TRBV3-1 and TRBJ2-7, with TRBD2 matching over 8 bases. The CDR3 runs to 15 residues. J was trimmed by 0 bases and V by 5 bases; bases with no gene match: 6. Germline V gene sequence: CDR1 LGHDT, CDR2 YNNKEL (reference sequence). CDR3 in DNA: TGTGCCAGCAGCGTCCTAGCGGGCGGCTCCTACGAGCAGTACTTC. As protein: CASSVLAGGSYEQYF.

This clonotype was seen ten or more times. This chain links TRBV28 with TRBJ1-1, with D tentatively TRBD1 (5 bases). Germline CDR1 and CDR2: MDHEN and SYDVKM. This CDR3 region has 16 residues. V shed 6 bases and J shed 1 base, with 18 bases lying between them. The CDR3 is CASRDQVQAKNTEAFF. The CDR3 DNA sequence: TGTGCCAGCAGGGACCAGGTACAGGCTAAGAACACTGAAGCTTTCTTT.

The chain is built from TRBV12-3 or TRBV12-4 and TRBJ1-5, with D perhaps matching TRBD1 (6 bases). V was trimmed by 4 bases and J by 6 bases, leaving 19 bases between them. The CDR3 totals 16 residues. The CDR3: CASSSPGQAEGQPQHF. The CDR3 DNA follows: TGTGCCAGCAGTTCTCCGGGACAAGCTGAAGGTCAGCCCCAGCATTTT.

This clonotype was seen at least ten times. The chain recombines TRBV30 with TRBJ1-5; 10 nucleotides agree with TRBD1. CDR1 and CDR2 (germline): GTSNPN, SVGIG (reference sequence). The trim removed 0 bases at V and 4 bases at J, leaving 9 bases unmatched. The CDR3 extends over 17 amino acids. CDR3 bases: TGTGCCTGGAGTGTGGGACAGGGGCCTAGCGGAAATCAGCCCCAGCATTTT. It translates to CAWSVGQGPSGNQPQHF.

CDR3 in amino acids: CASKSWQGLGEDEQFF. The CDR3 DNA follows: TGTGCCAGCAAAAGTTGGCAGGGACTAGGCGAGGATGAGCAGTTCTTC. J is TRBJ2-1 and V is TRBV14; TRBD2 matches 8 bases. V was pared by 7 bases and J by 8 bases, with 16 bases of the junction left unmatched. Germline V gives CDR1 SGHDN, CDR2 FVKESK. The CDR3 runs 16 residues.

This clonotype was observed at least ten times. The CDR3 spells CASNRSGILGSYEQYF. CDR3 sequence (DNA): TGTGCCAGCAACAGATCCGGGATCCTAGGTTCCTACGAGCAGTACTTC. This chain uses TRBV7-4 with TRBJ2-7, with a possible D match to TRBD2 (5 bases). The CDR3 spans 16 residues. The germline V and J ends were trimmed by 7 bases and 1 base, with 20 bases remaining between them. The germline CDR1 and CDR2 sequences are SGHVT and SQSDAQ.

The chain has TRBV2 and TRBJ1-4, with D possibly being TRBD1 (6 bases). The V end lost 8 bases, the J end lost 0 bases, and 16 bases lay between the germline ends. Germline V CDR1 and CDR2: SNHLY, FYNNEI. CDR3 length equals 16 residues. Here the CDR3 reads CASLIRPGATNEKLFF. As DNA, the CDR3 is TGTGCCAGCCTCATAAGACCAGGGGCAACTAATGAAAAACTGTTTTTT.

This clonotype was recorded many times. The genes are TRBV11-1 and TRBJ1-1; a weak D match, TRBD1 (5 bases). The V end lost 4 bases, the J end lost 1 base, and 16 bases lay between the germline ends. The CDR3 has 16 amino acids. Germline lookup yields CDR1 SGHAT and CDR2 FQDESV (reference sequence). In DNA, the CDR3 is TGTGCCAGCAGCTCCAAGGACGACAGATCGAACACTGAAGCTTTCTTT. This encodes CASSSKDDRSNTEAFF.

The sample holds a few counts of this clonotype. V usage is TRBV7-6 and J usage is TRBJ2-3, with D unclear. V dropped 3 bases and J dropped 5 bases, with 9 bases sitting between them. Germline V CDR1 and CDR2: SGHVS, FNYEAQ. This CDR3 is 13 amino acids long. The CDR3 reads CASSFGPGDTQYF. CDR3 sequence (DNA): TGTGCCAGCAGCTTTGGCCCTGGAGATACGCAGTATTTT.

The chain recombines TRBV7-9 with TRBJ2-1, with TRBD2 matching over 8 bases. The CDR3 contains 15 residues. V dropped 5 bases and J dropped 7; count of bases not matched to a gene: 10. Germline V gene data show CDR1 as SEHNR and CDR2 as FQNEAQ (reference sequence). For the CDR3, the DNA is TGTGCCAGCAGCATCGGGGGGGCCCTCCTGAATGAGCAGTTCTTC. Encoded protein: CASSIGGALLNEQFF.

The V call is TRBV6-2 or TRBV6-3, the J call TRBJ2-7, with D perhaps matching TRBD1 (5 bases). Germline lookup yields CDR1 MNHEY and CDR2 SVGEGT. This CDR3 has 14 amino acids. Trimming left V 7 bases short and J 3 bases short, with 16 bases between. Here the CDR3 DNA reads TGTGCCAGCACCCGACAGCGATTACTCTACGAGCAGTACTTC. Protein sequence: CASTRQRLLYEQYF.

This clonotype was counted a few times. The V and J genes are TRBV6-5 and TRBJ2-5; D possibly matches TRBD1 or TRBD2 (5 bases each). Trimming took 2 bases from V and 3 from J, leaving 7 bases between them. CDR3 length equals 13 residues. CDR1 and CDR2 (germline): MNHEY, SVGAGI. CDR3 sequence reads: CASSYRDEETQYF. The CDR3 bases are TGTGCCAGCAGTTACCGGGACGAAGAGACCCAGTACTTC.

The gene calls are TRBV6-2 or TRBV6-3 and TRBJ2-5; maybe TRBD1 (7 bases). Looked up from germline, CDR1 is MNHEY and CDR2 is SVGEGT. The CDR3 has 12 residues. V lost 10 bases and J 5 bases, leaving 14 bases between the germline ends. For the CDR3, the DNA is TGTGCCACCAGGGGGGAGGAGGAGACCCAGTACTTC. Amino acid sequence: CATRGEEETQYF.

This clonotype was detected only a few times. The rearrangement joins TRBV6-5 to TRBJ1-2; D may be TRBD1 (5 bases). The V end lost 4 bases, the J end lost 8 bases, and 17 bases lay between the germline ends. Per the germline V gene, CDR1 is MNHEY and CDR2 is SVGAGI. The CDR3 sequence is 14 residues long. CDR3: CASSFTKGVGGYTF. CDR3 nucleotides: TGTGCCAGCAGTTTTACCAAAGGGGTAGGAGGCTACACCTTC.

The V gene is TRBV5-4, the J gene TRBJ1-4, with D perhaps matching TRBD1 (6 bases). CDR1 and CDR2 (germline): SGHNT, YYREEE (reference sequence). V was cut by 4 bases and J by 6 bases, with 19 bases left in between. The CDR3 runs 16 residues. CDR3 region: CASSIRSTGVDEKLFF. CDR3 coding DNA: TGTGCCAGCAGCATCCGATCGACAGGAGTCGATGAAAAACTGTTTTTT.

A word on this clonotype: Germline and junction disagree at one end, which may indicate a read error. The chain is built from TRBV27 and TRBJ2-6; TRBD1 is a possible D gene (6 bases). This CDR3 is built from 15 residues. From germline, CDR1 is MNHEY and CDR2 SMNVEV (reference sequence). Here the CDR3 reads CASSPGALGANVMTF. The CDR3 DNA sequence: TGTGCCAGCAGTCCAGGGGCGCTTGGGGCCAACGTCATGACTTTC.

This clonotype was observed many times. V and J are TRBV2 and TRBJ2-2, with 8 bases lining up with TRBD1. Trimming took 4 bases from V and 1 from J; bases not matched to a gene: 2. This CDR3 comprises 15 residues. The germline V gene encodes CDR1 SNHLY and CDR2 FYNNEI. The CDR3 spells CASSAGQGNTGELFF. For the CDR3, the DNA is TGTGCCAGCAGTGCCGGACAGGGGAACACCGGGGAGCTGTTTTTT.

The chain employs TRBV15 and TRBJ2-7; 9 nucleotides agree with TRBD1. Germline loops: CDR1 LNHNV, CDR2 YYDKDF (reference sequence). Trimming at V came to 0 bases and at J to 3 bases, leaving 9 bases not matched to a gene. The CDR3 sequence is 17 residues long. CDR3 sequence reads: CATSRDQGQGNFYEQYF. DNA for the CDR3: TGTGCCACCAGCAGAGATCAGGGACAGGGAAATTTCTACGAGCAGTACTTC.

This rearrangement joins TRBV20-1 to TRBJ2-2; 13 bases are a match to TRBD2. CDR1 is DFQATT, CDR2 SNEGSKA, per germline (reference sequence). The CDR3 spans 16 residues. J was trimmed by 1 base and V by 3 bases; bases with no gene match: 2. CDR3 sequence (DNA): TGCAGTGCTAGGGGACTAGCGGGACTGAACACCGGGGAGCTGTTTTTT. Translating gives CSARGLAGLNTGELFF.

The sample holds many counts of this clonotype. This chain joins TRBV7-2 and TRBJ2-3, with D possibly matching TRBD2 (7 bases). Germline V lookup: CDR1 SGHTA, CDR2 FQGNSA. The CDR3 spans 15 residues. Trimming cost V 3 bases and J 1 base, with 11 bases left between them. CDR3 sequence: CASSFGGAGTDTQYF. CDR3 sequence (DNA): TGTGCCAGCAGCTTTGGGGGGGCGGGCACAGATACGCAGTATTTT.

This clonotype occurred once. The rearrangement joins TRBV11-2 to TRBJ2-7; no clear D gene. CDR3 length: 16 amino acids. In germline, CDR1 is SGHAT, CDR2 FQNNGV. V lost 0 bases and J lost 0, with 12 bases in between. The CDR3 bases are TGTGCCAGCAGCTTAGATCTAGGGTTTAGCTCCTACGAGCAGTACTTC. It specifies CASSLDLGFSSYEQYF.

This clonotype was observed at least ten times. CDR3 sequence reads: CASSRGALETQYF. Here the CDR3 DNA reads TGTGCCAGCAGCAGGGGCGCATTAGAGACCCAGTACTTC. This chain joins TRBV11-2 and TRBJ2-5; TRBD1 might be the D (5 bases). V was pared by 5 bases and J by 4 bases, with 11 bases between. Germline assignment: CDR1 SGHAT and CDR2 FQNNGV. CDR3 length: 13 residues.

The chain combines TRBV28 with TRBJ1-4, with D tentatively TRBD1 (6 bases). Germline V gene sequence: CDR1 MDHEN, CDR2 SYDVKM. The CDR3 loop spans 16 amino acids. V lost 3 bases and J lost 0, with 11 bases in between. The CDR3 coding sequence is TGTGCCAGCAGTTTCCAGGGGCCCTCAACTAATGAAAAACTGTTTTTT. As protein: CASSFQGPSTNEKLFF.

This clonotype was detected only a few times. The chain has TRBV11-2 and TRBJ1-2; D uncertain. The V end lost 4 bases, the J end lost 8 bases, and 11 bases lay between the germline ends. In germline, CDR1 is SGHAT, CDR2 FQNNGV. The length of the CDR3 is 12 residues. The DNA for the CDR3 is TGTGCCAGCAGCTCCTACCGCTGGGGCTACACCTTC. Its protein product is CASSSYRWGYTF.

With respect to this clonotype: A much larger clone sits a single nucleotide away, making a read error possible. The chain uses TRBV28 and TRBJ1-5, with D uncertain. The CDR3 has 16 residues. Per the germline V gene, CDR1 is MDHEN and CDR2 is SYDVKM. The CDR3 coding sequence is TGTGCCAGCAGTTTTCCGGGAAACCAAGAGAATCAGCCCCAGAATTTT. It encodes CASSFPGNQENQPQNF.

The chain couples TRBV5-1 to TRBJ2-7, with D perhaps TRBD1 or TRBD2 (5 bases each). The CDR3 totals 13 residues. Trimming took off 6 bases at V and 0 bases at J, with 10 bases between the two ends. Germline CDR1 SGHRS, CDR2 YFSETQ. The CDR3 loop is CASTEGSSYEQYF. The CDR3 DNA is TGCGCCAGCACCGAGGGGAGCTCCTACGAGCAGTACTTC.

J is TRBJ1-4 and V is TRBV4-3; D is possibly TRBD1 (6 bases). The CDR3 runs 15 residues. The germline V and J ends were trimmed by 2 bases and 8 bases, with 15 bases remaining between them. Germline CDR1 reads LGHNA; CDR2 reads YSLEER. The CDR3 DNA follows: TGCGCCAGCAGCCAAAGACACTTCCAGGGGGAAAAACTGTTTTTT. Translated, it gives CASSQRHFQGEKLFF.

This clonotype was counted a few times. The chain employs TRBV6-1 and TRBJ1-1, with unresolved D. With 5 bases removed from V and 4 bases from J, the gap between germline ends came to 14 bases. From germline, CDR1 is MNHNS and CDR2 SASEGT. The CDR3 contains 14 residues. CDR3 protein: CASSYSFTGTEAFF. As DNA, the CDR3 is TGTGCCAGCAGTTATTCATTTACCGGCACTGAAGCTTTCTTT.